The 15 T cell receptor beta chains below were found in one sample sequenced in a study of OX40 agonist ivuxolimab in advanced cancers. Profiling relied on immunoSEQ multiplex PCR, and the TCRdb table lists in-frame clones only, not all of them. The sample has around 66,000 clones, roughly 85% seen once. Sequenced here: CD4+ or CD8+ T cells sorted from blood, sampled in a trial of the OX40 agonist ivuxolimab. The origin of the receptors is an adult with an advanced solid tumor such as melanoma, head and neck, liver or kidney cancer.

The gene calls are TRBV6-5 and TRBJ1-3; a weak D match, TRBD1 (6 bases). Germline V gives CDR1 MNHEY, CDR2 SVGAGI. Trimming pared 6 bases from V and 0 bases from J, leaving 12 bases between. CDR3 length: 15 residues. CDR3 bases: TGTGCCAGCAGACCGGGGACATTCTCTGGAAACACCATATATTTT. Protein: CASRPGTFSGNTIYF.

V is TRBV7-3 and J is TRBJ2-7, with 9 positions matching TRBD2. Germline V lookup: CDR1 SGHTA, CDR2 FQGTGA. After removal of 3 bases from V and 6 bases from J, the junction contained 6 bases not matched to a gene. The CDR3 sequence is 14 residues long. The CDR3 loop is CASSFSGSFSEQYF. In nucleotides, the CDR3 is TGTGCCAGCAGCTTTAGCGGGAGTTTCTCCGAGCAGTACTTC.

This clone appeared once. The V gene is TRBV6-1, the J gene TRBJ2-5; TRBD1 is a possible D gene (5 bases). Germline CDR1 MNHNS, CDR2 SASEGT. Trimming removed 1 base at V and 0 bases at J, with 9 bases between. The CDR3 has 15 amino acids. The DNA for the CDR3 is TGTGCCAGCAGTGAAGTCCCAGGGAACCAAGAGACCCAGTACTTC. It codes for CASSEVPGNQETQYF.

The rearrangement joins TRBV5-4 to TRBJ2-3; D call uncertain. The V gene's germline CDR1 is SGHNT and CDR2 YYREEE (reference sequence). The CDR3 runs to 13 residues. CDR3 region: CASWGRGTDTQYF. The CDR3 DNA sequence: TGTGCTTCCTGGGGTAGGGGCACAGATACGCAGTATTTT.

This clone has more than one count but fewer than ten. The chain recombines TRBV5-1 with TRBJ2-5; 7 nucleotides line up with TRBD2. CDR1 is SGHRS, CDR2 YFSETQ, per germline. CDR3 size: 15 residues. The trim removed 0 bases at V and 2 bases at J, leaving 4 bases unmatched. The CDR3, as DNA: TGCGCCAGCAGCTTGGCCTCTAGCGGTCAAGAGACCCAGTACTTC. Translation gives CASSLASSGQETQYF.

The chain has TRBV18 and TRBJ2-5; 8 nucleotides agree with TRBD1. CDR3 length equals 14 residues. Trimming removed 6 bases from V and 5 bases from J; junction bases left unmatched: 8. Germline CDR1 KGHSH, CDR2 LQKENI. CDR3 sequence reads: CASSSTGAPETQYF. DNA of the CDR3: TGTGCCAGCTCGTCGACAGGGGCACCTGAGACCCAGTACTTC.

The genes are TRBV11-2 and TRBJ2-6; D remains unclear. This CDR3 comprises 14 residues. V was pared by 2 bases and J by 2 bases, with 4 bases between. Germline V CDR1 and CDR2: SGHAT, FQNNGV. CDR3 DNA: TGTGCCAGCAGCTTATTGGCTGGGGCCAACGTCCTGACTTTC. This encodes CASSLLAGANVLTF. Based on the CDR3 plus reference TRBV11-2 and TRBJ2-6, the full variable domain is EAGVAQSPRYKIIEKRQSVAFWCNPISGHATLYWYQQILGQGPKLLIQFQNNGVVDDSQLPKDRFSAERLKGVDSTLKIQPAKLEDSAVYLCASSLLAGANVLTFGAGSRLTVL.

The chain is built from TRBV7-9 and TRBJ1-2, with a possible D match to TRBD1 (6 bases). CDR1 and CDR2 (germline): SEHNR, FQNEAQ (reference sequence). This CDR3 region has 13 residues. The ends were cut back, 2 bases at V and 8 bases at J, with 12 bases in the middle. CDR3 protein: CASSLSIDRGYTF. DNA of the CDR3: TGTGCCAGCAGCTTAAGTATTGACAGGGGCTACACCTTC.

The rearrangement uses TRBV28 and TRBJ1-2; D is perhaps TRBD1 (5 bases). Germline V gives CDR1 MDHEN, CDR2 SYDVKM. Trimming took off 7 bases at V and 3 bases at J, with 12 bases between the two ends. The CDR3 covers 13 residues. DNA of the CDR3: TGTGCCAGCACCGCCAGGGTGCACTATGGCTACACCTTC. Translation gives CASTARVHYGYTF.

This clone was picked up one time. The chain employs TRBV5-1 and TRBJ1-4, with D maybe TRBD1 (6 bases). CDR1 and CDR2 (germline): SGHRS, YFSETQ. V lost 6 bases, J lost 8 bases, and 17 bases lay in between. CDR3 length: 14 amino acids. CDR3 loop: CASKQQGVGEKLFF. For the CDR3, the DNA is TGCGCCAGCAAACAACAGGGAGTGGGAGAAAAACTGTTTTTT.

The genes are TRBV10-2 and TRBJ1-2; D is ambiguous. V lost 5 bases and J 2 bases, leaving 6 bases between the germline ends. Germline V gene lookup returns CDR1 WSHSY and CDR2 SAAADI. This CDR3 has 12 amino acids. For the CDR3, the DNA is TGCGCCAGCAGTACAGCAAACTATGGCTACACCTTC. This encodes CASSTANYGYTF.

The V gene is TRBV30, the J gene TRBJ1-4; 7 bases fit TRBD1. The CDR3 length is 15 residues. With V trimmed by 0 bases and J by 7 bases, 8 bases remained unmatched. From germline, CDR1 is GTSNPN and CDR2 SVGIG (reference sequence). This chain's CDR3 is CAWSVGTGVFEKLFF. The CDR3, as DNA: TGTGCCTGGAGTGTTGGTACAGGGGTTTTTGAAAAACTGTTTTTT.

The chain joins TRBV5-1 to TRBJ2-5; 9 bases map to TRBD2. Germline lookup yields CDR1 SGHRS and CDR2 YFSETQ. This CDR3 is 17 amino acids long. After removal of 4 bases from V and 5 bases from J, the junction contained 15 bases not matched to a gene. CDR3 protein: CASSKSDSSGSMETQYF. For the CDR3, the DNA is TGCGCCAGCAGCAAATCCGACAGTAGCGGGAGTATGGAGACCCAGTACTTC.

The rearrangement links TRBV2 to TRBJ2-2; 11 bases align to TRBD2. Trimming removed 5 bases from V and 2 bases from J; junction bases left unmatched: 1. This CDR3 is 15 amino acids long. Looked up from germline, CDR1 is SNHLY and CDR2 is FYNNEI. DNA of the CDR3: TGTGCCAGCAGTCTAGCGGGGGGAAACACCGGGGAGCTGTTTTTT. Its protein is CASSLAGGNTGELFF.

The chain joins TRBV15 to TRBJ2-7, with 8 nucleotides matching TRBD2. There are 14 residues in the CDR3. Germline CDR1 reads LNHNV; CDR2 reads YYDKDF (reference sequence). V gave up 11 bases and J gave up 1 base; unmatched junction bases: 10. In nucleotides, the CDR3 is TGTGCCGTCGCCGGGGGGGAAACGTCCTACGAGCAGTACTTC. Translating it yields CAVAGGETSYEQYF. Supplemented by reference TRBV15 and TRBJ2-7, the full variable domain reads DAMVIQNPRYQVTQFGKPVTLSCSQTLNHNVMYWYQQKSSQAPKLLFHYYDKDFNNEADTPDNFQSRRPNTSFCFLDIRSPGLGDTAMYLCAVAGGETSYEQYFGPGTRLTVT.